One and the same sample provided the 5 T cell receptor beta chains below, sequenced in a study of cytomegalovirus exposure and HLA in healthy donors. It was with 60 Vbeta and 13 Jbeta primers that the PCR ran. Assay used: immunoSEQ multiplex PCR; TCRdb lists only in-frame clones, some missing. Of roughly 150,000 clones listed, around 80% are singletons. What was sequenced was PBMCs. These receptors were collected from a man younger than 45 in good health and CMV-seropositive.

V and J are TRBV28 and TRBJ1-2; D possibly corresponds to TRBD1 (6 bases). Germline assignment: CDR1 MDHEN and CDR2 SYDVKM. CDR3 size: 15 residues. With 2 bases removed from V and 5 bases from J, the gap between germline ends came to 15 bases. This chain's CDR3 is CASSLKGQLKYGYTF. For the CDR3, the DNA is TGTGCCAGCAGTTTAAAAGGACAGCTCAAATATGGCTACACCTTC.

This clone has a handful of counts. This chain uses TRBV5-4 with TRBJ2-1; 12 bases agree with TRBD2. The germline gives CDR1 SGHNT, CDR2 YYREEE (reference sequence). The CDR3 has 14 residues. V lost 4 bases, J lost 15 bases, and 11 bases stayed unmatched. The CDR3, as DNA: TGTGCCAGCAGCGAGACTAGCGGGGGAGGGGGGCCGTTCTTC. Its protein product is CASSETSGGGGPFF. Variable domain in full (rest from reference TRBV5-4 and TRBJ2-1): ETGVTQSPTHLIKTRGQQVTLRCSSQSGHNTVSWYQQALGQGPQFIFQYYREEENGRGNFPPRFSGLQFPNYSSELNVNALELDDSALYLCASSETSGGGGPFFGPGTRLTVL.

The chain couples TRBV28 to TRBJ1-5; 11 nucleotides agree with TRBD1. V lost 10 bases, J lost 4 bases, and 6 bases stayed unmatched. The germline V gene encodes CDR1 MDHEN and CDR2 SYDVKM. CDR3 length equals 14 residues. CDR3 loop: CATLRDRGNQPQHF. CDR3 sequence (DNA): TGTGCCACTTTAAGGGACAGGGGGAATCAGCCCCAGCATTTT.

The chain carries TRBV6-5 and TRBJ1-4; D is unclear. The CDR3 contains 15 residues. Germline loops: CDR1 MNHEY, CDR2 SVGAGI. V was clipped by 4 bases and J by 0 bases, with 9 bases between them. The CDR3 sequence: CASSFTGATNEKLFF. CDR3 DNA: TGTGCCAGCAGTTTCACGGGTGCAACTAATGAAAAACTGTTTTTT.

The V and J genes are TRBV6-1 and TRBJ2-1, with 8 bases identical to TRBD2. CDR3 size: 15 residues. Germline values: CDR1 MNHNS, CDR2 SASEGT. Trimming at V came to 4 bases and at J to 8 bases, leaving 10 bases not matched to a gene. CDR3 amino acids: CASSASSGRFDEQFF. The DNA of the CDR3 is TGTGCCAGCAGTGCATCAAGCGGGAGATTCGATGAGCAGTTCTTC.